One and the same sample provided the 31 T cell receptor beta chains below, sequenced in a study of T cell repertoires in aging, cancer and after chemotherapy. Amplification of TCR beta used genomic DNA extracted from peripheral blood. A mixed TRB-A/B primer pool amplified rearranged TRB by multiplex touch-down PCR. TCRdb ran MiXCR on the multiplex PCR reads and lists one entry per CDR3 protein. Among about 5,000 distinct CDR3 sequences, less than 25% were seen once, and the ten largest hold about a tenth. What was sequenced was blood. All receptors come from a human donor in good health. The donor label of this sample is uncertain.

This clonotype is medium-sized. This chain links TRBV27 with TRBJ2-1, with 9 bases identical to TRBD1. After removal of 5 bases from V and 7 bases from J, the junction contained 9 bases not matched to a gene. The CDR3 is 15 amino acids. Looked up from germline, CDR1 is MNHEY and CDR2 is SMNVEV (reference sequence). The CDR3 DNA sequence: TGTGCCAGCAGTACCCGGGACAGGGTTGGGAATGAGCAGTTCTTC. Protein sequence: CASSTRDRVGNEQFF.

This clonotype is labeled as medium-sized. The chain links TRBV15 to TRBJ2-1; 7 bases agree with TRBD2. CDR1 LNHNV and CDR2 YYDKDF come from the germline V gene (reference sequence). The CDR3 has 13 amino acids. V trimming: 5 bases; J trimming: 13 bases; junction bases outside the gene matches: 11. The CDR3 region is CATSQRRLALQFF. Written as DNA, the CDR3 is TGTGCCACCAGCCAAAGAAGACTAGCCCTTCAGTTCTTC. The whole variable domain, remainder taken from reference TRBV15 and TRBJ2-1, is DAMVIQNPRYQVTQFGKPVTLSCSQTLNHNVMYWYQQKSSQAPKLLFHYYDKDFNNEADTPDNFQSRRPNTSFCFLDIRSPGLGDTAMYLCATSQRRLALQFFGPGTRLTVL.

This clonotype qualifies as medium-sized (0.01 to 0.1%). The chain carries TRBV2 and TRBJ2-2; D may be TRBD2 (5 bases). The CDR3 consists of 17 residues. Germline values: CDR1 SNHLY, CDR2 FYNNEI. V lost 6 bases to trimming and J lost 6 bases, with 23 bases between them. CDR3 sequence reads: CASSSMGTRTGSGELFF. In DNA, the CDR3 is TGTGCCAGCAGCAGCATGGGCACCCGGACGGGGTCCGGGGAGCTGTTTTTT.

The chain carries TRBV12-3 or TRBV12-4 and TRBJ2-3, with TRBD1 matching 11 bases. The V gene end was trimmed by 10 bases and the J gene end by 3 bases; junction bases not matched to a gene: 15. CDR3 size: 17 residues. The CDR3: CAIPPTGQGAGTDTQYF. The CDR3 bases are TGTGCCATCCCTCCTACTGGACAGGGGGCTGGGACAGATACGCAGTATTTT.

By sample fraction, this clonotype is medium-sized. The CDR3, as DNA: TGTGCCAGCAGGAGGACCTCAGAAGCCTATGGCTACACCTTC. It is translated as CASRRTSEAYGYTF. The rearrangement uses TRBV6-5 and TRBJ1-2; no definite D call. The CDR3 covers 14 residues. CDR1 and CDR2 from the germline V gene are MNHEY and SVGAGI. V lost 6 bases and J lost 4, with 15 bases in between.

This clonotype ranks as medium-sized. The J gene is TRBJ2-2, the V gene TRBV19, with no clear D. The CDR3 consists of 14 residues. Trimming shortened V by 4 bases and J by 7 bases, and 13 bases separated the two germline ends. Germline lookup yields CDR1 LNHDA and CDR2 SQIVND (reference sequence). The CDR3 reads CASSNGLRHGELFF. The CDR3 DNA reads as TGTGCCAGTAGTAACGGGTTGAGACACGGGGAGCTGTTTTTT. The whole variable domain, remainder taken from reference TRBV19 and TRBJ2-2, is DGGITQSPKYLFRKEGQNVTLSCEQNLNHDAMYWYRQDPGQGLRLIYYSQIVNDFQKGDIAEGYSVSREKKESFPLTVTSAQKNPTAFYLCASSNGLRHGELFFGEGSRLTVL.

This chain connects TRBV5-1 to TRBJ1-2; D is undetermined. The CDR3 consists of 17 residues. Trimming stripped 0 bases from V and 0 bases from J, with 15 bases between. Germline loops: CDR1 SGHRS, CDR2 YFSETQ. CDR3 coding DNA: TGCGCCAGCAGCTTGGGACCCCAGTTCCAAGCTAACTATGGCTACACCTTC. It translates to CASSLGPQFQANYGYTF.

V and J are TRBV14 and TRBJ2-7; D remains unclear. Between the trimmed V and J ends, which lost 4 bases and 2 bases, there was a span of 15 bases. CDR3 length: 15 residues. In germline, CDR1 is SGHDN, CDR2 FVKESK. As DNA, the CDR3 is TGTGCCAGCAGCCGGTCAAAAAACCCAGCCTACGAGCAGTACTTC. Its protein is CASSRSKNPAYEQYF.

This clonotype is medium-sized. This chain joins TRBV4-3 and TRBJ2-2; weak D call: TRBD1 (6 bases). The germline V and J ends were trimmed by 1 base and 1 base, with 22 bases remaining between them. Germline values: CDR1 LGHNA, CDR2 YSLEER. CDR3 length equals 20 residues. Here the CDR3 reads CASSQAPTGPSSGNTGELFF. The CDR3 nucleotides are TGCGCCAGCAGCCAAGCCCCCACAGGGCCTTCATCGGGGAACACCGGGGAGCTGTTTTTT.

This clonotype counts as medium-sized. The genes are TRBV5-4 and TRBJ2-1; TRBD2 agrees at 11 bases. The V and J ends lost 0 bases and 6 bases, in that order; junction bases with no gene match: 5. The CDR3 extends over 16 amino acids. Germline CDR1 and CDR2: SGHNT and YYREEE (reference sequence). The CDR3, as DNA: TGTGCCAGCAGCTTGGCGGGTAGCGGGGGGGCCAATGAGCAGTTCTTC. Its translation is CASSLAGSGGANEQFF.

In this sample, this clonotype is medium-sized. The chain employs TRBV19 and TRBJ1-6; TRBD1 is a possible D gene (5 bases). This CDR3 region has 16 residues. Between the trimmed V and J ends, which lost 9 bases and 0 bases, there was a span of 15 bases. CDR1 is LNHDA and CDR2 is SQIVND in the germline V gene (reference sequence). CDR3 loop: CASRRPDSSYNSPLHF. The DNA for the CDR3 is TGTGCCAGCCGTCGTCCAGACAGCTCCTATAATTCACCCCTCCACTTT.

V is TRBV5-5 and J is TRBJ2-7; 10 positions agree with TRBD1. V trimming: 0 bases; J trimming: 2 bases; junction bases outside the gene matches: 2. CDR1 is SGHKS, CDR2 YYEKEE, per germline (reference sequence). The CDR3 is 15 amino acids. The DNA for the CDR3 is TGTGCCAGCAGCTTGGTCGGGACAGGGGCCTACGAGCAGTACTTC. Amino acid sequence: CASSLVGTGAYEQYF. The full variable domain, rest sourced from reference TRBV5-5 and TRBJ2-7, is DAGVTQSPTHLIKTRGQQVTLRCSPISGHKSVSWYQQVLGQGPQFIFQYYEKEERGRGNFPDRFSARQFPNYSSELNVNALLLGDSALYLCASSLVGTGAYEQYFGPGTRLTVT.

This clonotype has more than one count but fewer than ten. The chain combines TRBV11-2 with TRBJ1-2; TRBD1 matches 12 bases. The CDR3 covers 17 residues. CDR1 and CDR2 (germline): SGHAT, FQNNGV. V lost 6 bases, J lost 8 bases, and 16 bases stayed unmatched. CDR3 DNA: TGTGCCAGCAGTCGCGATCCGGGACAGGGGGCGAGGCTCGGCTACACCTTC. The encoded protein is CASSRDPGQGARLGYTF.

This clonotype was seen more than once but under ten times. This chain uses TRBV7-9 with TRBJ2-2; D is ambiguous. V dropped 4 bases and J dropped 5 bases, with 8 bases sitting between them. The CDR3 length is 13 residues. Looked up from germline, CDR1 is SEHNR and CDR2 is FQNEAQ (reference sequence). The CDR3 DNA follows: TGTGCCAGCAGCTCTATTGGTACCGGGGAGCTGTTTTTT. It specifies CASSSIGTGELFF.

By share of the sample, this clonotype is large. J is TRBJ2-3 and V is TRBV6-5; 13 positions agree with TRBD2. Per germline, CDR1 MNHEY and CDR2 SVGAGI. The J segment lost 4 bases and the V segment lost 4 bases, leaving 2 bases of the junction unmatched. This CDR3 comprises 15 residues. The CDR3 DNA is TGTGCCAGCAGTTTACTAGCGGGGGGGCCAGATACGCAGTATTTT. Residues: CASSLLAGGPDTQYF.

There are many counts of this clonotype. The rearrangement joins TRBV7-6 to TRBJ2-7, with TRBD1 as a possible D gene (5 bases). Per the germline V gene, CDR1 is SGHVS and CDR2 is FNYEAQ. This CDR3 is built from 12 residues. V lost 2 bases and J lost 5, with 7 bases in between. The CDR3 loop is CASSLTGNEQYF. The CDR3 DNA reads TGTGCCAGCAGCTTAACAGGAAACGAGCAGTACTTC.

This clonotype ranks as medium-sized (0.01 to 0.1%). This sequence joins TRBV6-1 and TRBJ1-2; the D gene is possibly TRBD1 (6 bases). Trimming cost V 2 bases and J 6 bases, with 16 bases left between them. Germline V CDR1 and CDR2: MNHNS, SASEGT. The CDR3 is made up of 15 amino acids. DNA of the CDR3: TGTGCCAGCAGTGAAAGAGGGCGGGGGCTCCATGGCTACACCTTC. Protein sequence: CASSERGRGLHGYTF.

By share, this clonotype counts as medium-sized. The chain links TRBV18 to TRBJ1-2; 7 bases are shared with TRBD1. In germline, CDR1 is KGHSH, CDR2 LQKENI. The CDR3 covers 13 residues. Trimming took 4 bases from V and 6 from J; bases not matched to a gene: 5. The CDR3 sequence is CASSLRQGDGYTF. CDR3 DNA: TGTGCCAGCTCACTCCGACAGGGTGATGGCTACACCTTC.

This clonotype was recorded a few times. V usage is TRBV12-3 or TRBV12-4 and J usage is TRBJ2-2; no firm D call. V was pared by 6 bases and J by 0 bases, with 11 bases between. The CDR3 runs 15 residues. The CDR3 protein is CASSKPLPNTGELFF. In DNA form, the CDR3 reads TGTGCCAGCAGCAAACCCCTCCCGAACACCGGGGAGCTGTTTTTT.

This clonotype was detected only a few times. This chain links TRBV28 with TRBJ2-2; 10 bases are shared with TRBD2. Losses at the gene ends were 10 bases for V and 0 bases for J; bases not matched to a gene: 11. The CDR3 consists of 17 residues. Germline assignment: CDR1 MDHEN and CDR2 SYDVKM. In DNA form, the CDR3 reads TGTGCCACTACCCACTTAGCGGGAGGCGCGAACACCGGGGAGCTGTTTTTT. Its translation is CATTHLAGGANTGELFF.

By frequency in the sample, this clonotype is medium-sized. V usage is TRBV27 and J usage is TRBJ2-7, with TRBD2 identical over 8 bases. This CDR3 comprises 15 residues. From germline, CDR1 is MNHEY and CDR2 SMNVEV (reference sequence). V was clipped by 1 base and J by 4 bases; unmatched bases: 6. The CDR3 reads CASSLLGTSEYEQYF. DNA for the CDR3: TGTGCCAGCAGTTTATTGGGGACTAGTGAATACGAGCAGTACTTC.

In this sample, this clonotype is medium-sized. V gene TRBV6-1 combines with J gene TRBJ2-7; the D is unclear. CDR3 length: 16 amino acids. V was pared by 1 base and J by 4 bases, with 17 bases between. Per germline, CDR1 MNHNS and CDR2 SASEGT. The CDR3 reads CASSEVDGRSLYEQYF. CDR3 DNA: TGTGCCAGCAGTGAAGTGGACGGACGGAGCCTGTACGAGCAGTACTTC.

This clonotype was counted only a few times. The V and J genes are TRBV2 and TRBJ2-2; D gene unclear. The CDR3 is 11 residues long. Per germline, CDR1 SNHLY and CDR2 FYNNEI. Trimming stripped 3 bases from V and 6 bases from J, with 2 bases between. The CDR3 DNA reads TGTGCCAGCAGTGACCCCGGGGAGCTGTTTTTT. Translation: CASSDPGELFF.

This clonotype ranks as medium-sized. The gene calls are TRBV5-1 and TRBJ2-1; 7 bases fit TRBD2. Germline V gene sequence: CDR1 SGHRS, CDR2 YFSETQ. The CDR3 loop spans 17 amino acids. Losses at the gene ends were 0 bases for V and 6 bases for J; bases not matched to a gene: 12. The CDR3 loop is CASSLGVLAAQFNEQFF. CDR3 nucleotide sequence: TGCGCCAGCAGCTTGGGTGTCCTAGCGGCGCAATTCAATGAGCAGTTCTTC.

Sample share makes this clonotype medium-sized (0.01 to 0.1%). The V gene is TRBV12-3 or TRBV12-4, the J gene TRBJ2-6; tentatively, D is TRBD1 (6 bases). The CDR3 totals 15 residues. V lost 3 bases to trimming and J lost 1 base, with 7 bases between them. CDR3 region: CASSFGTSGANVLTF. CDR3 nucleotides: TGTGCCAGCAGTTTTGGGACATCTGGGGCCAACGTCCTGACTTTC.

This clonotype is deemed medium-sized. The V and J genes are TRBV6-5 and TRBJ2-3, with 10 nucleotides matching TRBD1. V trimming: 6 bases; J trimming: 3 bases; junction bases outside the gene matches: 9. Germline V gene sequence: CDR1 MNHEY, CDR2 SVGAGI. The CDR3 contains 16 residues. The chain's CDR3 is CASSSPGTGVTDTQYF. The CDR3 DNA follows: TGTGCCAGCAGCTCTCCCGGGACAGGGGTAACAGATACGCAGTATTTT.

By frequency in the sample, this clonotype is medium-sized. The chain employs TRBV15 and TRBJ2-5, with 8 bases matching TRBD2. CDR1 LNHNV and CDR2 YYDKDF come from the germline V gene (reference sequence). V trimming: 8 bases; J trimming: 2 bases; junction bases outside the gene matches: 10. The CDR3 is 15 amino acids. For the CDR3, the DNA is TGTGCCACCCGGGCAGGGCGGGGGGCTCAAGAGACCCAGTACTTC. Translation gives CATRAGRGAQETQYF.

This clonotype was recorded a few times. The V call is TRBV20-1, the J call TRBJ1-2, with no clear D. V was clipped by 2 bases and J by 5 bases, with 9 bases between them. The germline CDR1 and CDR2 sequences are DFQATT and SNEGSKA (reference sequence). The CDR3 runs 12 residues. The DNA of the CDR3 is TGCAGTGCTAGACTCGGGGTTTATGGCTACACCTTC. Protein product: CSARLGVYGYTF.

This clonotype is labeled as medium-sized. The rearrangement uses TRBV19 and TRBJ2-5; 8 bases are shared with TRBD2. Germline values: CDR1 LNHDA, CDR2 SQIVND (reference sequence). V was pared by 5 bases and J by 4 bases, with 9 bases of the junction left unmatched. The CDR3 spans 15 residues. In nucleotides, the CDR3 is TGTGCCAGTAGTGAGGGACTAGTACGAAGAGAGACCCAGTACTTC. This encodes CASSEGLVRRETQYF.

This clonotype has just a few counts. The gene calls are TRBV12-3 or TRBV12-4 and TRBJ1-6; D remains ambiguous. This CDR3 spans 13 amino acids. Trimming removed 6 bases at V and 8 bases at J, with 11 bases between. The chain's CDR3 is CASRRVIDSPLHF. The CDR3 DNA reads TGTGCCAGCAGGAGGGTAATAGATTCACCCCTCCACTTT.

By frequency in the sample, this clonotype is medium-sized. The chain couples TRBV7-6 to TRBJ1-6, with D unresolved. Trimming pared 1 base from V and 10 bases from J, leaving 8 bases between. The CDR3 consists of 13 residues. The germline gives CDR1 SGHVS, CDR2 FNYEAQ. CDR3 region: CASSLGAASPLHF. In DNA form, the CDR3 reads TGTGCCAGCAGCTTAGGTGCCGCCTCACCCCTCCACTTT.